Shown below are 21 T cell receptor beta chains from a single sample sequenced in a study of T-cell memory formation after mild COVID-19. TCRdb ran MiXCR on the 5' RACE reads and lists one entry per CDR3 protein. The top ten clones hold about a fifth of a sample with about 340,000 distinct CDR3 sequences, 13% of them seen once. The material sequenced was PBMCs or a T cell subset sorted from them (not recorded which). These receptors originate from a man aged 18 to 29 who had mild COVID-19 (a few samples of this study predate the infection). Cell type and time point are not known.

There are a few counts of this clonotype. V is TRBV7-2 and J is TRBJ1-6; a possible D gene is TRBD1 (5 bases). Germline V gene sequence: CDR1 SGHTA, CDR2 FQGNSA. The CDR3 contains 16 residues. The V gene lost 5 bases and the J gene lost 2 bases, with 13 bases spanning the gap. CDR3 bases: TGTGCCAGCAGCCCCTACGAGACAGCCTATAATTCACCCCTCCACTTT. Its protein product is CASSPYETAYNSPLHF.

This clonotype was observed a handful of times. The V and J genes are TRBV7-9 and TRBJ2-7; D is undetermined. The germline V gene encodes CDR1 SEHNR and CDR2 FQNEAQ (reference sequence). The CDR3 consists of 14 residues. Between the trimmed V and J ends, which lost 1 base and 0 bases, there was a span of 7 bases. The CDR3, as DNA: TGTGCCAGCAGCTTAGAAGGAATCTCCTACGAGCAGTACTTC. Its protein product is CASSLEGISYEQYF. Full variable domain (missing parts from reference TRBV7-9 and TRBJ2-7): DTGVSQNPRHKITKRGQNVTFRCDPISEHNRLYWYRQTLGQGPEFLTYFQNEAQLEKSRLLSDRFSAERPKGSFSTLEIQRTEQGDSAMYLCASSLEGISYEQYFGPGTRLTVT.

This clonotype turned up a few times. This chain joins TRBV20-1 and TRBJ2-1; possible D gene TRBD2, 5 bases. Germline V gene lookup returns CDR1 DFQATT and CDR2 SNEGSKA (reference sequence). V was trimmed by 0 bases and J by 7 bases, leaving 13 bases between them. There are 14 residues in the CDR3. The CDR3 nucleotides read TGCAGTGCTAGAGAAGCGGCTAGCCGGAATGAGCAGTTCTTC. Translation: CSAREAASRNEQFF.

Only a few counts were recorded for this clonotype. The CDR3, as DNA: TGTGCCAGCAGCGCCCCACAGGGAATTATGTCCTACAATGAGCAGTTCTTC. The encoded protein is CASSAPQGIMSYNEQFF. The rearrangement links TRBV11-2 to TRBJ2-1; tentative D call: TRBD1 (6 bases). Trimming took 5 bases from V and 1 from J, leaving 18 bases between them. CDR3 length: 17 amino acids. CDR1 is SGHAT and CDR2 is FQNNGV in the germline V gene.

The chain uses TRBV20-1 and TRBJ1-6; D may be TRBD1 (5 bases). This CDR3 is built from 15 residues. Trimming removed 6 bases at V and 9 bases at J, with 21 bases between. CDR1 and CDR2 (germline): DFQATT, SNEGSKA (reference sequence). Written as DNA, the CDR3 is TGCAGTGCCGCGTTGCAGGGCAGGATGTCTTCACCCCTCCACTTT. Its protein is CSAALQGRMSSPLHF.

This clonotype came up a few times. CDR3: CASSLPWTVYEQYV. The CDR3, as DNA: TGTGCCAGCAGTCTTCCCTGGACAGTATACGAGCAGTACGTC. The V call is TRBV6-2 or TRBV6-3, the J call TRBJ2-7, with D perhaps TRBD1 (6 bases). Germline lookup yields CDR1 MNHEY and CDR2 SVGEGT. The V gene lost 5 bases and the J gene lost 4 bases, with 15 bases spanning the gap. The CDR3 is 14 amino acids.

In its sample, this clonotype was seen a few times. V usage is TRBV18 and J usage is TRBJ2-7; 9 positions match TRBD1. V gave up 5 bases and J gave up 6 bases; unmatched junction bases: 2. This CDR3 has 12 residues. CDR1 KGHSH and CDR2 LQKENI come from the germline V gene. Here the CDR3 reads CASSRDRVEQYV. CDR3 DNA: TGTGCCAGCTCAAGGGACAGGGTCGAGCAGTACGTC.

This clonotype was detected a few times. This chain uses TRBV7-2 with TRBJ2-5; D is perhaps TRBD1 (6 bases). Germline CDR1 and CDR2: SGHTA and FQGNSA. This CDR3 comprises 14 residues. Trimming removed 1 base from V and 2 bases from J, with 8 bases in between. CDR3 loop: CASSLVQGQETQYF. CDR3 coding DNA: TGTGCCAGCAGCTTAGTACAGGGTCAAGAGACCCAGTACTTC.

Only a few counts were recorded for this clonotype. The chain carries TRBV10-3 and TRBJ2-5, with TRBD1 matching over 7 bases. This CDR3 comprises 13 residues. J was trimmed by 2 bases and V by 6 bases; bases with no gene match: 3. Looked up from germline, CDR1 is ENHRY and CDR2 is SYGVKD. The DNA for the CDR3 is TGTGCCATCAGGGGACAGCCACAAGAGACCCAGTACTTC. This encodes CAIRGQPQETQYF.

V gene TRBV18 combines with J gene TRBJ1-3; D is possibly TRBD1 (5 bases). Trimming stripped 8 bases from V and 4 bases from J, with 18 bases between. The germline gives CDR1 KGHSH, CDR2 LQKENI. There are 15 residues in the CDR3. For the CDR3, the DNA is TGTGCCAGCCCATACCCAGGGACGGGAGGAAACACCATATATTTT. Residues: CASPYPGTGGNTIYF.

The chain has TRBV20-1 and TRBJ2-1; 11 nucleotides match TRBD2. Trimming removed 6 bases from V and 7 bases from J; junction bases left unmatched: 11. Germline assignment: CDR1 DFQATT and CDR2 SNEGSKA (reference sequence). This CDR3 has 15 amino acids. Here the CDR3 reads CSALSGTSGSNEQFF. DNA for the CDR3: TGCAGTGCCCTTTCCGGGACTAGCGGTTCGAATGAGCAGTTCTTC.

This chain joins TRBV4-1 and TRBJ1-5; TRBD1 agrees at 7 bases. In germline, CDR1 is MGHRA, CDR2 YSYEKL. This CDR3 is built from 14 residues. With V trimmed by 8 bases and J by 5 bases, 9 bases remained unmatched. The CDR3 here is CASSTTGKHQPQHF. The CDR3 DNA reads as TGCGCCAGCTCGACGACAGGGAAGCATCAGCCCCAGCATTTT.

This clonotype was seen more than once but under ten times. The gene calls are TRBV20-1 and TRBJ2-4; tentative D call: TRBD2 (5 bases). With 5 bases removed from V and 7 bases from J, the gap between germline ends came to 12 bases. Germline-derived CDR1 and CDR2 are DFQATT and SNEGSKA (reference sequence). The CDR3 has 12 residues. The CDR3 DNA sequence: TGCAGTGCTCGGGGATCTTACAACATTCAGTACTTC. Protein: CSARGSYNIQYF.

This clonotype was observed many times. The rearrangement joins TRBV4-3 to TRBJ2-7; D is possibly TRBD1 or TRBD2 (6 bases each). Trimming took 5 bases from V and 6 from J, leaving 17 bases between them. The CDR3 totals 14 residues. Germline lookup yields CDR1 LGHNA and CDR2 YSLEER. The CDR3 DNA is TGCGCCAGCAGCATGCAAAAAGGGGGGCGCGAGCAGTACTTC. Encoded protein: CASSMQKGGREQYF.

This clonotype was seen a few times. The rearrangement joins TRBV2 to TRBJ2-2; maybe TRBD1 (6 bases). CDR1 SNHLY and CDR2 FYNNEI come from the germline V gene. The length of the CDR3 is 14 residues. V gave up 8 bases and J gave up 2 bases, with 12 bases separating them. In DNA form, the CDR3 reads TGTGCCAGCTACCGGGACACTAACACCGGGGAGCTGTTTTTT. Translating gives CASYRDTNTGELFF.

The gene calls are TRBV7-2 and TRBJ2-5; D assignment may be TRBD1 or TRBD2 (5 bases each). CDR1 and CDR2 from the germline V gene are SGHTA and FQGNSA. The CDR3 contains 14 residues. V was cut by 5 bases and J by 7 bases, with 17 bases left in between. This CDR3 reads CASSAGIRAGTQYF. The CDR3 DNA reads TGTGCCAGCAGCGCCGGGATCAGGGCGGGGACCCAGTACTTC.

This clonotype was counted between two and nine times. The chain links TRBV29-1 to TRBJ2-7; the D is unclear. The CDR3 has 15 amino acids. V lost 0 bases and J 4 bases, leaving 16 bases between the germline ends. Per germline, CDR1 SQVTM and CDR2 ANQGSEA. The CDR3 is CSVEDCRRPTYEQYV. The CDR3 DNA is TGCAGCGTTGAAGATTGCAGGCGACCGACATACGAGCAGTACGTC.

This clonotype has more than one count but fewer than ten. J is TRBJ2-3 and V is TRBV6-2 or TRBV6-3; D is possibly TRBD1 or TRBD2 (5 bases each). The CDR3 spans 16 residues. Germline-derived CDR1 and CDR2 are MNHEY and SVGEGT. Trimming removed 0 bases from V and 2 bases from J, with 12 bases in between. The CDR3, as DNA: TGTGCCAGCAGTTACTCGAGGGGAACCCTCACAGATACGCAGTATTTT. Amino acid sequence: CASSYSRGTLTDTQYF.

This clonotype was detected many times. V usage is TRBV7-2 and J usage is TRBJ2-1; 9 bases agree with TRBD1. V trimming: 6 bases; J trimming: 10 bases; junction bases outside the gene matches: 13. Germline-derived CDR1 and CDR2 are SGHTA and FQGNSA. This CDR3 has 15 amino acids. DNA of the CDR3: TGTGCCAGCAGGGGGACAGGGAAAGGTTTGGGCGAGCAGTTCTTC. This encodes CASRGTGKGLGEQFF.

A word on this clonotype: This may be a read error, as it is one base from a much larger clone. The genes are TRBV20-1 and TRBJ2-1; D is possibly TRBD1 (5 bases). The germline V and J ends were trimmed by 0 bases and 8 bases, with 17 bases remaining between them. Germline CDR1 DFQATT, CDR2 SNEGSKA (reference sequence). The CDR3 runs 15 residues. CDR3 region: CSARDSNRLGDEQFF. The CDR3 DNA follows: TGCAGTGCTAGAGATTCGAACAGGCTTGGGGATGAGCAGTTCTTC.

CDR3 bases: TGTGCCAGCAGTTACGTGGGAACGAAAGAGACCCAGTACTTC. This gives the protein CASSYVGTKETQYF. V usage is TRBV6-2 or TRBV6-3 and J usage is TRBJ2-5; D is uncertain. The CDR3 totals 14 residues. V was trimmed by 2 bases and J by 3 bases, leaving 10 bases between them. Germline lookup yields CDR1 MNHEY and CDR2 SVGEGT.